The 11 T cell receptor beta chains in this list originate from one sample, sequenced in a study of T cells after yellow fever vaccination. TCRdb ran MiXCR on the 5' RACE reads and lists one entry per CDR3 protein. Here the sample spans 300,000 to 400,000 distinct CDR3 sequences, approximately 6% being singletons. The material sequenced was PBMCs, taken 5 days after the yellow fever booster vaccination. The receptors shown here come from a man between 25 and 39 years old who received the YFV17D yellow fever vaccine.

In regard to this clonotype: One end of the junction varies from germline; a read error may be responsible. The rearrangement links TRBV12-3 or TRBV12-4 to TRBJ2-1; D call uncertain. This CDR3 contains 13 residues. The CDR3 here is CASSLDNLNEQFF. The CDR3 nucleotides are TGCGCCAGCAGTTTGGATAACCTCAATGAGCAGTTCTTC.

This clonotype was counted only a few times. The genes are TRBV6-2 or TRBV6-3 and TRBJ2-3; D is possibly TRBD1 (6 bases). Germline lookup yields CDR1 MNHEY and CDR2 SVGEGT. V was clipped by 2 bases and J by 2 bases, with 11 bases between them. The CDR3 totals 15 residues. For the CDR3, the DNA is TGTGCCAGCAGTTACGAGGACAGACCCACAGATACGCAGTATTTT. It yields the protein CASSYEDRPTDTQYF.

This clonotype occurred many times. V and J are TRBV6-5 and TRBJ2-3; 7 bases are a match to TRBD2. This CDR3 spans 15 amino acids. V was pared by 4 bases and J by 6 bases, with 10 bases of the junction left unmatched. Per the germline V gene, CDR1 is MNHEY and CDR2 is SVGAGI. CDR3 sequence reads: CASSSLGLAVDTQYF. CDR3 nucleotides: TGTGCCAGCAGTTCCCTCGGGCTAGCGGTGGATACGCAGTATTTT.

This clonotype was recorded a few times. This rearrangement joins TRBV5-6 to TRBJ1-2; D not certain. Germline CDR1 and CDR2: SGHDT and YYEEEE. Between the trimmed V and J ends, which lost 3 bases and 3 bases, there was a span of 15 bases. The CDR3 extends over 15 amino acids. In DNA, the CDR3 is TGTGCCAGCAGCTCCTTTGCCAGACTGGACTATGGCTACACCTTC. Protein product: CASSSFARLDYGYTF.

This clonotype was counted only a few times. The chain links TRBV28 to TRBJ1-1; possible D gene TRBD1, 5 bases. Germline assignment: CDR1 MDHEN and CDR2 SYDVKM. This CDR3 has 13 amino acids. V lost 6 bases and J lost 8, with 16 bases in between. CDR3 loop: CASRPSGFPEAFF. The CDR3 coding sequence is TGTGCCAGCAGGCCTTCAGGGTTCCCCGAAGCTTTCTTT.

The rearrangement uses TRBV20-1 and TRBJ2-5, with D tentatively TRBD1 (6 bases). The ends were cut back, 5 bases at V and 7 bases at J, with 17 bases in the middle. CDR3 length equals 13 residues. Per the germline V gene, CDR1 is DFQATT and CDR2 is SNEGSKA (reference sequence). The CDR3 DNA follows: TGCAGTGCTCCCATCACCAAACAGGGGACCCAGTACTTC. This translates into CSAPITKQGTQYF.

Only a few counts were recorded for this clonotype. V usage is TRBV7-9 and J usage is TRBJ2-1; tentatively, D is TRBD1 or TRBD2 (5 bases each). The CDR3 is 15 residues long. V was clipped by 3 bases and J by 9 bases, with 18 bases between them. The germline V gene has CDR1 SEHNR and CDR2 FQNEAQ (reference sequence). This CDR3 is CASSFRDAKYGEQFF. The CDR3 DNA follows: TGTGCCAGCAGCTTCCGGGACGCTAAATACGGTGAGCAGTTCTTC.

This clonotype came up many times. In nucleotides, the CDR3 is TGTGCCAGCAGCTCAGATACCGAGCAGTACTTC. Residues: CASSSDTEQYF. The chain joins TRBV5-5 to TRBJ2-7; D is unresolved. Germline-derived CDR1 and CDR2 are SGHKS and YYEKEE (reference sequence). This CDR3 is 11 amino acids long. The V end was cut by 3 bases, the J end by 6 bases, with 7 bases between.

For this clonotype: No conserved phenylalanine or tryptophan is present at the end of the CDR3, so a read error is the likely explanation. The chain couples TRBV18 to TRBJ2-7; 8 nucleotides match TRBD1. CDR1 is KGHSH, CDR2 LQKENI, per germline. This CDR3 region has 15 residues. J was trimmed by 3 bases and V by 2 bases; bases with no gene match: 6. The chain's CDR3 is CASSPGQGAGYEQYS. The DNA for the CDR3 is TGTGCCAGCTCACCAGGACAGGGTGCTGGCTACGAGCAGTACTCC.

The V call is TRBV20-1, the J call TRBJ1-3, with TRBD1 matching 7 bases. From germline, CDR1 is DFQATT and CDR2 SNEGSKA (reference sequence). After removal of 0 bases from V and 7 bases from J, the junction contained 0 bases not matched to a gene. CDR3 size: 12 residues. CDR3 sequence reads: CSAREQGNTIYF. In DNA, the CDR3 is TGCAGTGCTAGAGAACAGGGGAACACCATATATTTT.

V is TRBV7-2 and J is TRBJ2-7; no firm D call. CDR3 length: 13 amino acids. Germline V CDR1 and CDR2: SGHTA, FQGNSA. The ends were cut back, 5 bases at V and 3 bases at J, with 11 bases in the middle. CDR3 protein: CASSASPSYEQYF. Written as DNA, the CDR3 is TGTGCCAGCAGCGCCTCTCCTAGCTACGAGCAGTACTTC.